Listed below are T cell receptor beta chains from one sample, sequenced in a study of a mutant IDH1 vaccine in newly diagnosed glioma. Clones were sequenced by immunoSEQ multiplex PCR, and TCRdb holds only the in-frame ones, with some missing. The top ten clones hold approximately 9.4% of a sample with roughly 32,000 clones, roughly 79% of them seen once. Antigen specificity for these receptors is unknown. This specimen consisted of PBMCs, obtained from a glioma patient whose treatment included an IDH1 peptide vaccine. The receptors here all came from a woman between 25 and 40 years old with glioma. Some clones in this sample may be carry-over from other donors' samples. Each CDR3 is given with its conserved first and last residue. A D gene is named only where the DNA matches it firmly. Where a row states a size, it is once, few, many or the class of an expanded clone; other rows omit it.

V	D	J	size	CDR3	DNA
TRBV19	TRBD1	TRBJ1-1	-	CASNWDRGNTEAFF	TGTGCCAGTAATTGGGACAGGGGGAACACTGAAGCTTTCTTT
TRBV27	TRBD1	TRBJ1-1	once	CASSWDSMNTEAFF	TGTGCCAGCAGTTGGGACAGTATGAACACTGAAGCTTTCTTT
TRBV5-6	-	TRBJ2-7	-	CASSLWQGSYEQYF	TGTGCCAGCAGCTTGTGGCAGGGGAGCTACGAGCAGTACTTC
TRBV7-3	-	TRBJ1-1	-	CASSLIGGRTEAFF	TGTGCCAGCAGCTTAATCGGGGGACGCACTGAAGCTTTCTTT
TRBV28	TRBD2	TRBJ2-6	-	CASSLLLAGSSGANVLTF	TGTGCCAGCAGTTTATTACTAGCGGGAAGTTCTGGGGCCAACGTCCTGACTTTC
TRBV30	-	TRBJ1-1	-	CAFPRTNTEAFF	TGTGCCTTCCCCCGGACGAACACTGAAGCTTTCTTT
TRBV2	TRBD1	TRBJ1-1	-	CASSPGQGYTEAFF	TGTGCCAGCAGTCCGGGACAGGGTTACACTGAAGCTTTCTTT
TRBV9	TRBD1	TRBJ2-1	-	CASSPRTGHNEQFF	TGTGCCAGCAGCCCTCGGACAGGTCACAATGAGCAGTTCTTC
TRBV6-6	-	TRBJ1-4	-	CASRVVEKLFF	TGTGCCAGCAGGGTAGTTGAAAAACTGTTTTTT
TRBV10-1	TRBD2	TRBJ2-1	-	CASRTSGTLGNEQFF	TGCGCCAGCAGGACTAGCGGGACCCTGGGGAATGAGCAGTTCTTC
TRBV27	TRBD1	TRBJ2-7	-	CASGPDRGYEQYF	TGTGCCAGCGGGCCGGACAGGGGGTACGAGCAGTACTTC
TRBV9	-	TRBJ2-1	-	CASSPHQTSTYEQFF	TGTGCCAGCAGCCCACATCAGACTAGTACCTATGAGCAGTTCTTC
TRBV6-1	-	TRBJ1-2	few	CASTQARRGPYGYTF	TGTGCCAGCACTCAAGCTCGAAGGGGTCCCTATGGCTACACCTTC
TRBV28	TRBD1	TRBJ2-3	few	CASSGQGRTDTQYF	TGTGCCAGCAGTGGACAGGGTAGGACAGATACGCAGTATTTT
TRBV5-4	TRBD1	TRBJ2-7	-	CASSWTGAYEQYF	TGTGCCAGCAGCTGGACAGGGGCATACGAGCAGTACTTC
TRBV7-9	TRBD1	TRBJ2-7	-	CASSSTGGSYEQYF	TGTGCCAGCAGCTCCACAGGGGGGTCCTACGAGCAGTACTTC
TRBV25-1	-	TRBJ2-3	-	CASSPQTRITDTQYF	TGTGCCAGCAGCCCACAGACCAGAATCACAGATACGCAGTATTTT
TRBV11-3	-	TRBJ1-1	-	CASSFGGTEAFF	TGTGCCAGCAGCTTCGGAGGGACTGAAGCTTTCTTT
TRBV7-9	-	TRBJ2-7	-	CASSLYGDEQYF	TGTGCCAGCAGCTTATACGGGGACGAGCAGTACTTC
TRBV5-6	TRBD1	TRBJ1-2	-	CASSLVGTENYGYTF	TGTGCCAGCAGCTTGGTCGGGACAGAAAACTATGGCTACACCTTC
TRBV5-1	-	TRBJ1-5	once	CASSLEAGFNQPQHF	TGCGCCAGCAGCTTGGAGGCAGGCTTCAATCAGCCCCAGCATTTT
TRBV5-6	-	TRBJ2-1	once	CASSRRHSTYNEQFF	TGTGCCAGCAGCCGGCGGCACAGTACCTACAATGAGCAGTTCTTC
TRBV29-1	-	TRBJ1-1	-	CSVVGPGAEAFF	TGCAGCGTTGTAGGCCCAGGCGCTGAAGCTTTCTTT
TRBV27	-	TRBJ2-5	-	CASSLRPPGPDEETQYF	TGTGCCAGCAGTTTAAGGCCCCCGGGACCTGACGAAGAGACCCAGTACTTC
TRBV5-6	-	TRBJ1-2	-	CASSLGRNYGYTF	TGTGCCAGCAGCTTGGGGCGGAACTATGGCTACACCTTC
TRBV30	TRBD1	TRBJ2-7	-	CAWSYGQGATYEQYF	TGTGCCTGGAGCTATGGACAGGGGGCTACCTACGAGCAGTACTTC
TRBV5-1	-	TRBJ1-4	-	CASSLKGSNEKLFF	TGCGCCAGCAGCTTGAAGGGGTCTAATGAAAAACTGTTTTTT
TRBV15	-	TRBJ1-2	-	CATSRDAGLGGYTF	TGTGCCACCAGCAGAGATGCGGGTTTGGGAGGCTACACCTTC
TRBV30	TRBD1	TRBJ1-5	-	CAWGTGRDQPQHF	TGTGCCTGGGGGACAGGGCGCGATCAGCCCCAGCATTTT
TRBV27	TRBD2	TRBJ2-7	-	CASSLSWDPWREGPYEQYF	TGTGCCAGCAGTTTATCGTGGGATCCGTGGCGGGAGGGCCCTTACGAGCAGTACTTC
TRBV7-2	-	TRBJ2-7	-	CASSLGSPGNEQYF	TGTGCCAGCAGCTTAGGTTCTCCTGGGAACGAGCAGTACTTC
TRBV30	TRBD2	TRBJ2-7	-	CAWRPQTSDLSPAAF	TGTGCCTGGCGTCCCCAGACTAGCGACCTTTCACCGGCGGCATTC
TRBV6-5	-	TRBJ1-2	-	CASSYGEDYGYTF	TGTGCCAGCAGTTATGGGGAGGACTATGGCTACACCTTC
TRBV4-1	TRBD1	TRBJ1-5	once	CASSQDGGMTGVFNQPQHF	TGCGCCAGCAGCCAAGATGGGGGGATGACAGGGGTGTTTAATCAGCCCCAGCATTTT
TRBV6-1	-	TRBJ2-1	-	CASRTSETYNEQFF	TGTGCCAGCAGGACTAGTGAGACCTACAATGAGCAGTTCTTC
TRBV19	TRBD2	TRBJ2-1	-	CASSGGSPRDEQFF	TGTGCCAGTAGCGGGGGGTCACCTCGGGATGAGCAGTTCTTC
TRBV2	-	TRBJ2-3	-	CASSGTPKGATDTQYF	TGTGCCAGCAGTGGGACCCCCAAGGGCGCCACAGATACGCAGTATTTT
TRBV5-6	-	TRBJ1-1	-	CASSGLGGGTEAFF	TGTGCCAGCAGCGGCCTTGGCGGGGGCACTGAAGCTTTCTTT
TRBV19	-	TRBJ1-1	once	CASSTLLAAQNTEAFF	TGTGCCAGTAGTACCCTCCTGGCAGCTCAGAACACTGAAGCTTTCTTT
TRBV19	TRBD2	TRBJ2-3	-	CASSIGRASGSSTDTQYF	TGTGCCAGTAGTATAGGTCGGGCTAGCGGGAGTAGCACAGATACGCAGTATTTT
TRBV6-5	-	TRBJ2-7	once	CATATGGVSYF	TGTGCCACCGCGACGGGGGGCGTTTCGTACTTC
TRBV5-4	-	TRBJ2-3	-	CASSLGANTQYF	TGTGCCAGCAGCTTGGGGGCGAATACGCAGTATTTT
TRBV29-1	-	TRBJ2-5	-	CSVTNKGIETQYF	TGCAGCGTTACGAATAAGGGTATAGAGACCCAGTACTTC
TRBV27	TRBD2	TRBJ2-7	-	CASSRPQREGRDYEQYF	TGTGCCAGCAGTCGTCCCCAGCGGGAGGGCCGGGACTACGAGCAGTACTTC
TRBV2	-	TRBJ1-1	few	CASSVLESNTEAFF	TGTGCCAGCAGTGTCTTGGAGTCGAACACTGAAGCTTTCTTT
TRBV6-1	TRBD1	TRBJ1-5	-	CASSEMGQGKQPQHF	TGTGCCAGCAGTGAAATGGGACAGGGCAAGCAGCCCCAGCATTTT
TRBV7-8	-	TRBJ2-5	-	CASIRGLKETQYF	TGTGCCAGCATCCGGGGGCTAAAAGAGACCCAGTACTTC
TRBV20-1	-	TRBJ2-3	-	CSADLGDTQYF	TGCAGTGCCGACCTAGGAGATACGCAGTATTTT
TRBV7-2	-	TRBJ2-1	-	CASTFPSYNEQFF	TGTGCCAGCACCTTCCCTTCCTACAATGAGCAGTTCTTC
TRBV2	-	TRBJ2-7	-	CASSDSPSYEQYF	TGTGCCAGCAGTGATTCCCCTTCCTACGAGCAGTACTTC
TRBV4-2	-	TRBJ1-2	few	CASSQEAPGGYGYTF	TGTGCCAGCAGCCAAGAGGCCCCGGGGGGCTATGGCTACACCTTC
TRBV6-6	-	TRBJ2-1	medium-sized	CASSFPYNEQFF	TGTGCCAGCAGCTTCCCCTACAATGAGCAGTTCTTC
TRBV2	-	TRBJ2-7	-	CASKLRDTSNYEQYF	TGTGCCAGCAAGCTGAGGGACACCTCAAACTACGAGCAGTACTTC